One sample yielded the 2 T cell receptor beta chains listed below, sequenced in a study of blood T cell repertoires in COVID-19. TCRdb keeps only in-frame clones here, not all; method: immunoSEQ multiplex PCR. The sample lists approximately 280,000 clones; around 85% were seen once. Sequencing was carried out using peripheral blood. The receptors were sampled from an older woman with acute or convalescent COVID-19.

The genes are TRBV6-5 and TRBJ1-1, with D tentatively TRBD1 (5 bases). The CDR3 covers 13 residues. CDR1 is MNHEY, CDR2 SVGAGI, per germline. V lost 2 bases, J lost 3 bases, and 7 bases lay in between. CDR3 nucleotides: TGTGCCAGCAGTTACCGGGGGGACACTGAAGCTTTCTTT. Translated: CASSYRGDTEAFF.

This clone appeared once. V is TRBV9 and J is TRBJ1-2; D is possibly TRBD1 (6 bases). Germline V gives CDR1 SGDLS, CDR2 YYNGEE. This CDR3 has 14 amino acids. V was clipped by 1 base and J by 4 bases, with 11 bases between them. CDR3 region: CASSVSGGPYGYTF. The CDR3 nucleotides read TGTGCCAGCAGCGTAAGCGGGGGCCCCTATGGCTACACCTTC.